This entry describes one T cell receptor beta chain. Its antigen is as yet unknown. CDR3 length equals 11 residues. From germline, CDR1 is MDHEN and CDR2 SYDVKM. This sample is drawn from a study of naive and memory T cell subsets. General study findings and limits: RNA-based TCR counts may shift with T cell activation and differentiation. In naive cells, over 95% of TCR sequences were seen only once.

CD8 T cells were positively selected from what remained after CD4 positive selection. Cells stained for CD3, CD4, CD8, CD45RA and CD27 were sorted into four subsets. An equimolar mix of two oligonucleotides served as the beta constant-region primer for TRBC1 and TRBC2. In TCRdb, the UMI-ligation and nested PCR reads were re-called with MiXCR into one record per CDR3 protein. This repertoire shows 65,000 to 85,000 distinct CDR3 sequences, around 14% found once; its top ten account for around 0.9%. The chain is built from TRBV28 and TRBJ1-2; unclear D gene. This TCR was sampled from a human donor in good health. Sequencing used central memory CD4+ T cells from blood. CDR3 protein: CGVYSLRAYTF. CDR3 nucleotides: TGTGGGGTCTATTCGCTCCGAGCATACACCTTC.